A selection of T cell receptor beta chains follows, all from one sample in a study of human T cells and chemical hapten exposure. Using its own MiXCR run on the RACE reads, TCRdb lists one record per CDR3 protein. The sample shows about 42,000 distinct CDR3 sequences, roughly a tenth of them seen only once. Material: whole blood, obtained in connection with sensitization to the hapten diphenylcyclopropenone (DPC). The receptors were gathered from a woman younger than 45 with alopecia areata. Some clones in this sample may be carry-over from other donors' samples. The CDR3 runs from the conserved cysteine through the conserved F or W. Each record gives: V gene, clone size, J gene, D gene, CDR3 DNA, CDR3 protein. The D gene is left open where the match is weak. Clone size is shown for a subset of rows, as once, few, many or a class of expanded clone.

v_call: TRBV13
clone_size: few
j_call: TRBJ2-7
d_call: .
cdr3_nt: TGTGCCAGCAGCTTAGGGCGGGGAAGCTCCTACGAGCAGTACTTC
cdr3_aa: CASSLGRGSSYEQYF

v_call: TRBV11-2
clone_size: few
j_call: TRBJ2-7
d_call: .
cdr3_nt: TGTGCCAGCAGTTACGACACGAAATACGAGCAGTACTTC
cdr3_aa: CASSYDTKYEQYF

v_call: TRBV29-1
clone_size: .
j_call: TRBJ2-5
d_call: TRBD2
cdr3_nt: TGCAGCGTCGGCGGGGGCCAAGAGACCCAGTACTTC
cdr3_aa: CSVGGGQETQYF

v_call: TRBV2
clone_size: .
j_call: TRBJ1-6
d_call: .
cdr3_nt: TGTGCCAGCAGTCAAAACCGGGTCCAAAATTCACCCCTCCACTTT
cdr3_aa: CASSQNRVQNSPLHF

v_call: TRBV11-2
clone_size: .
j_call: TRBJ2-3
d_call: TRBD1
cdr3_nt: TGTGCCAGCAGCCCTCGAACCGGGACAGGAACGGATCGCGCAGATACGCAGTATTTT
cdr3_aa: CASSPRTGTGTDRADTQYF

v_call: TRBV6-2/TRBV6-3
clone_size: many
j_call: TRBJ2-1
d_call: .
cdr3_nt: TGTGCCAGCACCTACCGGGTGGGACTCCTTCTCCCCTCTGCCTACAATGAGCAGTTCTTC
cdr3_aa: CASTYRVGLLLPSAYNEQFF

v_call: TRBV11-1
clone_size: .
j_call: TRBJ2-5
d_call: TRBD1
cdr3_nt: TGTGCCAGCAGCTCTACCGGGACAGGGGAAGAGACCCAGTACTTC
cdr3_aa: CASSSTGTGEETQYF

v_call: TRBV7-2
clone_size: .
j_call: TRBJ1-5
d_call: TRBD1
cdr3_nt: TGTGCCAGCAGCTCCCGGACAGGCTCCCAGCATTTT
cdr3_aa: CASSSRTGSQHF

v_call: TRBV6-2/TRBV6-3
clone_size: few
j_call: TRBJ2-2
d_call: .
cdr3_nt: TGTGCCAGCAGCCACCGACGGTTGAACACCGGGGAGCTGTTTTTT
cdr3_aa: CASSHRRLNTGELFF

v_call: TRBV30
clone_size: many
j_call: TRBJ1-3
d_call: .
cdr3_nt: TGTGCCTGGAGTGTAAGGTTCTCTGGAAACACCATATATTTT
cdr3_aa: CAWSVRFSGNTIYF

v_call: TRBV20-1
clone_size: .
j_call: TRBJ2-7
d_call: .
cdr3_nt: TGCAGTGCTAGAGACGGCAGAGGGCAGTACTTC
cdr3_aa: CSARDGRGQYF

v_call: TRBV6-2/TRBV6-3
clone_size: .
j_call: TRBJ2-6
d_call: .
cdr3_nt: TGTGCCAGCAGTTCACAGGAAGGTACTGGGGCCAACGTCCTGACTTTC
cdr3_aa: CASSSQEGTGANVLTF

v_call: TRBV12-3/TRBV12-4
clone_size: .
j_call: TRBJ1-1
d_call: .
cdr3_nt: TGTGCCAGCAGTAAGACAGGCCCCGCCACTGATGCTTTCTTT
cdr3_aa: CASSKTGPATDAFF

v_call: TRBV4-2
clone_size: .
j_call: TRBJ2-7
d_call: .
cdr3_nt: TGTGCCAGCAGCCAAGGGAGCAACTACGAGCAGTACTTC
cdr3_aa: CASSQGSNYEQYF

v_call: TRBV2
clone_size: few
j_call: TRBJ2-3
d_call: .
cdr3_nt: TGTGCCAGCAGGATGCCCAGGGTTGGCGGGACGACAGATACGCAGTATTTT
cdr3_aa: CASRMPRVGGTTDTQYF

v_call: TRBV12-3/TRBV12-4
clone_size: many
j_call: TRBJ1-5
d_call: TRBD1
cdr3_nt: TGTGCCAGCAGGGGACAGGGGGAGCCCCAGCATTTT
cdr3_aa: CASRGQGEPQHF

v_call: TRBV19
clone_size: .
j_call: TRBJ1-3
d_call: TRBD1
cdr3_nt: TGTGCCAGTAGTACCGGGACAGAACCTGGAAACACCATATATTTT
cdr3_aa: CASSTGTEPGNTIYF

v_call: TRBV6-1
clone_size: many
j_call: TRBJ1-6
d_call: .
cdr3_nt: TGTGCCAGCAGCGAACAGCGAAGGAGCTCCTATAATTCACCCCTCCACTTT
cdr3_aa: CASSEQRRSSYNSPLHF

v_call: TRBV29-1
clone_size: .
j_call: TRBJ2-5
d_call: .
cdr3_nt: TGCGCCATGACCGGTGGGAAGACCCAGTACTTC
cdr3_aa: CAMTGGKTQYF

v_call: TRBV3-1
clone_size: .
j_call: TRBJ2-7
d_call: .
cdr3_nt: TGTGCCAGCAGCCAAGTTCGGCGGGGGCGGACCTACGAGCAGTACTTC
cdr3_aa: CASSQVRRGRTYEQYF

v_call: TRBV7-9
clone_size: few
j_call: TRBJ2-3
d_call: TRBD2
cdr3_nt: TGTGCCAGCAGCTTACTCGGGGGGGCCACAGATACGCAGTATTTT
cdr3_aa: CASSLLGGATDTQYF

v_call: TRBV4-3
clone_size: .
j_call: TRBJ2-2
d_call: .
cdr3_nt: TGCGCCAGCAGCCAATTGTTTGGGGACACCGGGGAGCTGTTTTTT
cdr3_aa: CASSQLFGDTGELFF

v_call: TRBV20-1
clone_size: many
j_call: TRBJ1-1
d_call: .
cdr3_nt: TGCAGTGCTAGAGATGGGTCAGTTAAGGCTTTCTTT
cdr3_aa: CSARDGSVKAFF